These 5 T cell receptor beta chains share one sample of origin, sequenced in a study of blood T cell repertoires in COVID-19. Clones were sequenced by immunoSEQ multiplex PCR, and TCRdb holds only the in-frame ones, with some missing. The sample records approximately 200,000 clones, about 90% being singletons. Sequenced input: PBMCs or T cells enriched from blood (not recorded which). Receptors were obtained from a young man who had recovered from COVID-19.

This clone was seen a single time. This same CDR3 is encoded by further DNA sequences in the sample. V and J are TRBV5-5 and TRBJ1-5, with D hard to call. The CDR3 runs to 15 residues. Trimming stripped 1 base from V and 3 bases from J, with 11 bases between. Germline assignment: CDR1 SGHKS and CDR2 YYEKEE (reference sequence). CDR3 sequence: CASSLSGNSNQPQHF. The CDR3 nucleotides read TGTGCCAGCAGCTTGAGCGGGAACTCCAATCAGCCCCAGCATTTT.

The chain links TRBV24-1 to TRBJ2-6; D may be TRBD2 (6 bases). Germline V gene data show CDR1 as KGHDR and CDR2 as SFDVKD. With 3 bases removed from V and 2 bases from J, the gap between germline ends came to 7 bases. This CDR3 comprises 15 residues. For the CDR3, the DNA is TGTGCCACCAGTGATCCGGGGGCTGGGGCCAACGTCCTGACTTTC. It is translated as CATSDPGAGANVLTF.

In this sample, this clone turned up a few times. V and J are TRBV20-1 and TRBJ2-3; TRBD1 might be the D (5 bases). The V end was cut by 4 bases, the J end by 6 bases, with 8 bases between. Germline V gene sequence: CDR1 DFQATT, CDR2 SNEGSKA (reference sequence). The CDR3 extends over 11 amino acids. CDR3 residues: CSAKGLDTQYF. The CDR3 nucleotides read TGCAGTGCTAAGGGGTTGGATACGCAGTATTTT.

The chain links TRBV3-1 (or the pseudogene TRBV3-2) to TRBJ1-2, with 10 bases identical to TRBD1. The ends lost 1 base at V and 5 bases at J; junction bases unmatched: 4. Looked up from germline, CDR1 is LGHDT and CDR2 is YNNKEL (reference sequence). The CDR3 has 15 residues. CDR3 DNA: TGTGCCAGCAGCCAAGGACAGGGGGCAAGGTATGGCTACACCTTC. It yields the protein CASSQGQGARYGYTF.

The rearrangement joins TRBV4-1 to TRBJ2-7, with a weak D call TRBD2 (6 bases). The CDR3 runs to 15 residues. Germline V gives CDR1 MGHRA, CDR2 YSYEKL. Trimming removed 1 base at V and 2 bases at J, with 12 bases between. This CDR3 reads CASSQGEDSTYEQYF. CDR3 nucleotide sequence: TGCGCCAGCAGCCAAGGGGAGGACTCGACCTACGAGCAGTACTTC.